The present entry profiles one TCR beta chain with its context. A read error is the likely source, as a far larger clone sits one nucleotide away. Distinct nucleotide sequences in the sample also encode this CDR3. The data are from a study of shared clonotypes between healthy human individuals. Sequenced by immunoSEQ multiplex PCR; TCRdb stores in-frame clones only, minus some. The sample consists of over a million clones, approximately 78% of them appearing once. V gave up 6 bases and J gave up 0 bases; unmatched junction bases: 1. In germline, CDR1 is KGHSH, CDR2 LQKENI. CDR3 length: 13 residues. The sequenced sample consisted of memory CD4+ T cells from PBMCs. The subset denotes: CD45RA-negative fraction. The gene calls are TRBV18 and TRBJ1-1; 7 nucleotides align to TRBD1. The sequence was collected from a man aged 18 to 35 in good health. Some clones in this sample may be carry-over from other donors' samples. The CDR3 loop reads CASSGQVNTEAFF. DNA of the CDR3: TGTGCCAGCTCCGGACAGGTGAACACTGAAGCTTTCTTT. Filled out from reference TRBV18 and TRBJ1-1, the complete variable domain reads NAGVMQNPRHLVRRRGQEARLRCSPMKGHSHVYWYRQLPEEGLKFMVYLQKENIIDESGMPKERFSAEFPKEGPSILRIQQVVRGDSAAYFCASSGQVNTEAFFGQGTRLTVV.